This T cell receptor beta chain was identified during a study of cytomegalovirus exposure and HLA in healthy donors. Germline V CDR1 and CDR2: MNHNY, SVGAGI (reference sequence). The CDR3 has 13 residues. The ends were cut back, 2 bases at V and 3 bases at J, with 4 bases in the middle. PCR employed 60 Vbeta and 13 Jbeta primers. Method: immunoSEQ multiplex PCR; TCRdb's copy keeps in-frame clones and lacks some. This sample has roughly 150,000 clones, with roughly four fifths found just once. This receptor was obtained from a man aged 25 to 45 in good health and CMV-seropositive. V usage is TRBV6-6 and J usage is TRBJ2-2; D is unresolved. Sequences were obtained from PBMCs. CDR3 sequence: CASSYIDTGELFF. CDR3 bases: TGTGCCAGCAGTTACATAGACACCGGGGAGCTGTTTTTT.